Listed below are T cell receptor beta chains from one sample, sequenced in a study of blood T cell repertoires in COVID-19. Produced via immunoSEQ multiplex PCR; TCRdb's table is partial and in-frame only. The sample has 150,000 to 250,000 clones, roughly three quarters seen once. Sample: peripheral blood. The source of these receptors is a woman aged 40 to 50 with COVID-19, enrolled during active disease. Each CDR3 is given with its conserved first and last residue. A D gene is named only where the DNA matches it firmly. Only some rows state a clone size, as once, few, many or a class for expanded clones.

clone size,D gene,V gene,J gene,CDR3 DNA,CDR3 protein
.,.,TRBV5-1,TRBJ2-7,TGCGCCAGCACCCCCGAAGGCAGGGGAACCTACGAGCAGTACTTC,CASTPEGRGTYEQYF
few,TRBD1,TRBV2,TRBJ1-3,TGTGCCAGCAGGGTGGACAGGGGGAGCTCTGGAAACACCATATATTTT,CASRVDRGSSGNTIYF
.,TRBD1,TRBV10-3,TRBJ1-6,TGTGCCATCAGTGGGCTCGGGACAGCTTCTAATTCACCCCTCCACTTT,CAISGLGTASNSPLHF
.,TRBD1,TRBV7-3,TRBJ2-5,TGTGCCAGCAGCTCCCACAGGGGATCTGACTTC,CASSSHRGSDF
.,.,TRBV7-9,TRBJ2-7,TGTGCCAGCAGCCCCAGCGGATTTTCCTACGAGCAGTACTTC,CASSPSGFSYEQYF
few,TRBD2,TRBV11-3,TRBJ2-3,TGTGCCAGCAGCTTAGGACTAGCGCCAAGCACAGATACGCAGTATTTT,CASSLGLAPSTDTQYF
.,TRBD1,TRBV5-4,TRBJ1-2,TGTGCCAGCAGCTTCCCAGGGGGCGGAGGCTATGGCTACACCTTC,CASSFPGGGGYGYTF
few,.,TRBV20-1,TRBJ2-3,TGCAGTGCTAGTGGGTGGAGACCAGATACGCAGTATTTT,CSASGWRPDTQYF
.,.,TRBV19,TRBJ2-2,TGTGCCAGTAGTATAGCCCCCGGCGGTTACACCGGGGAGCTGTTTTTT,CASSIAPGGYTGELFF
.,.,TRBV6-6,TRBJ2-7,TGTGCCAGCAGTCCCCGGGACACCTACGAGCAGTACTTC,CASSPRDTYEQYF
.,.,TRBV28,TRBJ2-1,TGTGCCAGCAGTTTAATTACCAGGATCAATGAGCAGTTCTTC,CASSLITRINEQFF
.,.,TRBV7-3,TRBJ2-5,TGTGCCAGCAGCCCCCTCGGGGACCAAGAGACCCAGTACTTC,CASSPLGDQETQYF
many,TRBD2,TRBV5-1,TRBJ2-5,TGCGCCAGCAGCTTAACTTCCGGGACTAGCGGGGGGGAGACCCAGTACTTC,CASSLTSGTSGGETQYF
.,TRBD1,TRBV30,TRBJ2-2,TGTGCCTGGGGGATAACAGGGGACGGGGAGCTGTTTTTT,CAWGITGDGELFF
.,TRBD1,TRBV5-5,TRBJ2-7,TGTGCCAGCAGCCCGGCCGGACAGGGGAGCGAGCAGTACTTC,CASSPAGQGSEQYF
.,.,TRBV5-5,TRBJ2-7,TGTGCCAGCAGCTTGACAGCCACTTACGAGCAGTACTTC,CASSLTATYEQYF
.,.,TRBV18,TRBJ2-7,TGTGCCAGCTCACCCCGGACCGGGGGAAGGGTCGAGCAGTACTTC,CASSPRTGGRVEQYF
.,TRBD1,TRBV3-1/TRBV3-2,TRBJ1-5,TGTGCCAGCAGCCATAGGGGGCAGGGTCAGCCCCAGCATTTT,CASSHRGQGQPQHF
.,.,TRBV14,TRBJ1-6,TGTGCCAGCAGCCAAACAGCCTTACCCCTCCACTTT,CASSQTALPLHF
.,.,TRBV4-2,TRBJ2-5,TGTGCCAGCAGCCAAGATCCGGGGGGCCGGGGGACCCAGTACTTC,CASSQDPGGRGTQYF
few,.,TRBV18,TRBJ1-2,TGTGCCAGCTCACTGGAGGCCGGTCCTATTTATGGCTACACCTTC,CASSLEAGPIYGYTF
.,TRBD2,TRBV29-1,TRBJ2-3,TGCAGCGTTCGACGACTAGCGCAACACACAGATACGCAGTATTTT,CSVRRLAQHTDTQYF
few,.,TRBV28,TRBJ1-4,TGTGCCAGCAGTTTTTACGACAGGATTAATGAAAAACTGTTTTTT,CASSFYDRINEKLFF
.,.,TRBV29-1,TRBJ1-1,TGCAGCGTTCTTCCAGGAAACACTGAAGCTTTCTTT,CSVLPGNTEAFF
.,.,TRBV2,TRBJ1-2,TGTGCCAGCAGTGCGCAGGTCTTGGGCGGCTACACCTTC,CASSAQVLGGYTF
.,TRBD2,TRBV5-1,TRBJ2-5,TGCGCCAGCAGCGCGGGACTAGCGAGACCAGAGACCCAGTACTTC,CASSAGLARPETQYF
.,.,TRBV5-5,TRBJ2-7,TGTGCCAGCAGCTTGGCCCCATGGGCAGGGGGGTTCTACGAGCAGTACTTC,CASSLAPWAGGFYEQYF
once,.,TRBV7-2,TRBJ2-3,TGTGCCAGCAGCTTAGCGAGGAGGGATACGCAGTATTTT,CASSLARRDTQYF
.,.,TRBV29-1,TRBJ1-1,TGTACCCTGAGGGAACAGGGTGAGACTGAAGCTTTCTTT,CTLREQGETEAFF
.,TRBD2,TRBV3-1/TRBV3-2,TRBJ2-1,TGTGCCAGCAGCCAAGGGCGGACTAGCGGGAGGTTGGAGCAGTTCTTC,CASSQGRTSGRLEQFF
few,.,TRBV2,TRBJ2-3,TGTGCCAGCAGTGAAGCGGCTCCCCAGTATTTT,CASSEAAPQYF
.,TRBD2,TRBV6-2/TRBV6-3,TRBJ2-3,TGTGCCAGCAGTTCTGAGGGGAGGGCCGTAGATACGCAGTATTTT,CASSSEGRAVDTQYF
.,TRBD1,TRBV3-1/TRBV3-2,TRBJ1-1,TGTGCCAGCAGCCAACCCGGGACAGGGGACCTTGTCGCTTTCTTT,CASSQPGTGDLVAFF
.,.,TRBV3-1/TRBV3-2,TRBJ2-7,TGTGCCAGCAGCCAAGCTCTCGGGGTAGGCGAGCAGTACTTC,CASSQALGVGEQYF
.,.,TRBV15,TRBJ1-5,TGTGCCACCAGCAGATCTATGGGGAGACAGGCTAATCAGCCCCAGCATTTT,CATSRSMGRQANQPQHF
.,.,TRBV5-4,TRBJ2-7,TGTGCCAGCAGCTCACCGACTCAATTCCTGTCCGAGCAGTACTTC,CASSSPTQFLSEQYF
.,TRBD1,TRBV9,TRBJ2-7,TGTGCCAGCAGCGCCGGGACAGCAGGATACGAGCAGTACTTC,CASSAGTAGYEQYF
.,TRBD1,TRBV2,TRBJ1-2,TGTGCCACGAGACAGGGGGAGAACTATGGCTACACCTTC,CATRQGENYGYTF
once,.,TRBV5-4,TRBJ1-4,TGTGCCAGCAGCTCAGCGGGGGAAAAACTGTTTTTT,CASSSAGEKLFF
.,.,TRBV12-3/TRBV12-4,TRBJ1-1,TGTGCCAGCAGTTTATACAGGGAAGCTTTCTTT,CASSLYREAFF